The 9 T cell receptor beta chains below were found in one sample sequenced in a study of blood T cell repertoires in COVID-19. Repertoires were generated with immunoSEQ multiplex PCR, while TCRdb's copy carries only in-frame clones and drops some. The data hold more than 120,000 clones, with roughly 84% observed a single time. Source material: peripheral blood. The receptors were sampled from a human donor in a cohort sampled during active COVID-19.

The chain couples TRBV10-2 to TRBJ1-2; D not resolved. The germline CDR1 and CDR2 sequences are WSHSY and SAAADI. The CDR3 totals 18 residues. Trimming removed 0 bases from V and 0 bases from J, with 17 bases in between. The CDR3 DNA reads TGCGCCAGCAGTGAGTCGAATCCAGTCTCCCTTGCTAACTATGGCTACACCTTC. It translates to CASSESNPVSLANYGYTF.

The chain links TRBV5-1 to TRBJ2-7; tentative D call: TRBD2 (6 bases). Trimming left V 3 bases short and J 5 bases short, with 15 bases between. CDR1 and CDR2 (germline): SGHRS, YFSETQ. The CDR3 contains 14 residues. The CDR3 spells CASSSLPAGNEQYF. DNA of the CDR3: TGCGCCAGCAGCTCCCTGCCGGCGGGGAACGAGCAGTACTTC.

The rearrangement uses TRBV5-5 and TRBJ2-1, with D perhaps matching TRBD1 (5 bases). This CDR3 is built from 13 residues. The V gene lost 0 bases and the J gene lost 7 bases, with 8 bases spanning the gap. CDR1 is SGHKS, CDR2 YYEKEE, per germline (reference sequence). The CDR3 loop is CASSLVGANEQFF. In DNA form, the CDR3 reads TGTGCCAGCAGCTTGGTTGGGGCTAATGAGCAGTTCTTC.

The chain couples TRBV24-1 to TRBJ1-2; D not resolved. The germline V gene encodes CDR1 KGHDR and CDR2 SFDVKD. The CDR3 consists of 14 residues. V was trimmed by 1 base and J by 8 bases, leaving 13 bases between them. The CDR3 is CATSDFIFPQGYTF. The CDR3 DNA is TGTGCCACCAGTGATTTCATCTTCCCCCAGGGCTACACCTTC.

This clone was observed many times. The rearrangement joins TRBV27 to TRBJ1-1; 8 bases match TRBD1. This CDR3 region has 17 residues. Losses at the gene ends were 2 bases for V and 3 bases for J; bases not matched to a gene: 11. Germline CDR1 and CDR2: MNHEY and SMNVEV (reference sequence). The CDR3 nucleotides read TGTGCCAGCAGTTTAGCAAGAGACAGGGGATTTGACACTGAAGCTTTCTTT. As protein: CASSLARDRGFDTEAFF.

This clone was observed a single time. The chain recombines TRBV2 with TRBJ1-1; no reliable D call. This CDR3 spans 15 amino acids. CDR1 and CDR2 (germline): SNHLY, FYNNEI. V lost 2 bases to trimming and J lost 3 bases, with 13 bases between them. CDR3 DNA sequence: TGTGCCAGCAGTGAATCCTCGGGAATTGACACTGAAGCTTTCTTT. As protein: CASSESSGIDTEAFF.

The V gene is TRBV5-6, the J gene TRBJ2-5; no firm D call. Looked up from germline, CDR1 is SGHDT and CDR2 is YYEEEE. CDR3 length equals 14 residues. V dropped 2 bases and J dropped 5 bases, with 13 bases sitting between them. The CDR3 DNA is TGTGCCAGCAGCTTAACTGGTTCACGTGAGACCCAGTACTTC. This sequence encodes CASSLTGSRETQYF.

V usage is TRBV2 and J usage is TRBJ1-2; a possible D gene is TRBD1 (5 bases). The CDR3 has 13 amino acids. Trimming took 6 bases from V and 5 from J, leaving 13 bases between them. Germline CDR1 is SNHLY and CDR2 is FYNNEI. The CDR3 DNA reads TGTGCCAGCAGGGGGCAGGGAACGTATGGCTACACCTTC. Translating gives CASRGQGTYGYTF.

The genes are TRBV5-1 and TRBJ2-1; TRBD2 matches 7 bases. The V and J ends lost 4 bases and 7 bases, in that order; junction bases with no gene match: 17. This CDR3 comprises 17 residues. Germline CDR1 is SGHRS and CDR2 is YFSETQ. The DNA for the CDR3 is TGCGCCAGCAGCCTCAGAAGGGAGGGGACCTACTTGAATGAGCAGTTCTTC. This translates into CASSLRREGTYLNEQFF.